This T cell receptor beta chain was profiled in a study of cytomegalovirus exposure and HLA in healthy donors. General observations from the study: A later analysis by the authors found several of the most significant clusters apparently linked to common viral pathogens. TRBV6-2, TRBV6-3 and some other V segments were unresolvable in 87-base-pair reads.

The CDR3 loop spans 13 amino acids. Germline CDR1 reads KGHSY; CDR2 reads FQNENV. Trimming removed 7 bases from V and 4 bases from J; junction bases left unmatched: 5. PCR amplification relied on 60 Vbeta primers (plus 13 Jbeta primers). This table comes from immunoSEQ multiplex PCR, and its TCRdb copy is limited to in-frame clones, with some not included. This table has 150,000 to 200,000 clones, about four fifths appearing once. As to this clone: Its antigen is undetermined.

This sequence joins TRBV16 and TRBJ1-2, with 8 bases fitting TRBD1. The source of this sequence is a female donor in good health and CMV-seronegative. The material sequenced was PBMCs. CDR3 region: CASNPTGAYGYTF. In DNA, the CDR3 is TGTGCCAGCAACCCGACAGGGGCCTATGGCTACACCTTC.